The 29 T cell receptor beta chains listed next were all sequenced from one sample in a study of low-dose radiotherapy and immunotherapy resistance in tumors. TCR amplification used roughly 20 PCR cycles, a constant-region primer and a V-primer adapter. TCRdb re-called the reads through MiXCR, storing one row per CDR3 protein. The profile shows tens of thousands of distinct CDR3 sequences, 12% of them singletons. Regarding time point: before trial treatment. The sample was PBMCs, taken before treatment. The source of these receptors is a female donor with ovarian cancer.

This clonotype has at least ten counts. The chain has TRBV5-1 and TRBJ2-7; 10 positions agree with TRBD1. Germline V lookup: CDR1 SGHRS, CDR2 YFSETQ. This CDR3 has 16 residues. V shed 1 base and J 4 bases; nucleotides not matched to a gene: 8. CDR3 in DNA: TGCGCCAGCAGCTTGACCGGGACAGGGGTGGCATACGAGCAGTACTTC. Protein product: CASSLTGTGVAYEQYF.

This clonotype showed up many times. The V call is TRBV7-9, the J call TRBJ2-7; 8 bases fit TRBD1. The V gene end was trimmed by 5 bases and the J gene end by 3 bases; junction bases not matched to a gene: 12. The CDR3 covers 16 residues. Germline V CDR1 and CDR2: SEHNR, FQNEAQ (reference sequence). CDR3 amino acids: CASSAGQGRNIYEQYF. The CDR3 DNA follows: TGTGCCAGCAGCGCTGGACAGGGCCGGAACATCTACGAGCAGTACTTC.

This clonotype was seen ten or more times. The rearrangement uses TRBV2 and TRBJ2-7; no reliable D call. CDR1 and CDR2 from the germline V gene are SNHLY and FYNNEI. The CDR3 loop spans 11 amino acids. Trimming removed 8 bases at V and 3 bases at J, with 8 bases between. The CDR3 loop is CASSGDYEQYF. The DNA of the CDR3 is TGTGCCAGCTCGGGTGACTACGAGCAGTACTTC.

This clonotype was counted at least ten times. The CDR3 is CATALSGTGAFSSYNEQFF. The CDR3 DNA follows: TGTGCCACCGCTTTGTCCGGGACAGGGGCCTTCAGCTCCTACAATGAGCAGTTCTTC. The rearrangement uses TRBV15 and TRBJ2-1; 10 bases are shared with TRBD1. V trimming: 8 bases; J trimming: 0 bases; junction bases outside the gene matches: 16. The CDR3 spans 19 residues. Germline values: CDR1 LNHNV, CDR2 YYDKDF (reference sequence). Together with reference TRBV15 and TRBJ2-1, the CDR3 gives the full variable domain: DAMVIQNPRYQVTQFGKPVTLSCSQTLNHNVMYWYQQKSSQAPKLLFHYYDKDFNNEADTPDNFQSRRPNTSFCFLDIRSPGLGDTAMYLCATALSGTGAFSSYNEQFFGPGTRLTVL.

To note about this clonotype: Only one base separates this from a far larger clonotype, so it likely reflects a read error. The CDR3: CASSYSMRGSTGELFF. CDR3 nucleotide sequence: TGTGCCAGCAGTTACTCGATGAGGGGTAGCACCGGGGAGCTGTTTTTT. The J gene is TRBJ2-2, the V gene TRBV6-8; D possibly uses TRBD1 or TRBD2 (5 bases each). This CDR3 region has 16 residues. With 0 bases removed from V and 4 bases from J, the gap between germline ends came to 12 bases. Germline CDR1 MNHGY, CDR2 SAAAGT.

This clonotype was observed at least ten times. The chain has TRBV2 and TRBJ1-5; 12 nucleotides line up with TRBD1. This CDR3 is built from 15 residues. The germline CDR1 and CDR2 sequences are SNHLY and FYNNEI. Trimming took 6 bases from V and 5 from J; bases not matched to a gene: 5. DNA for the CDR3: TGTGCCAGCAGGTCCGGGACAGGGGGCTATCAGCCCCAGCATTTT. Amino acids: CASRSGTGGYQPQHF. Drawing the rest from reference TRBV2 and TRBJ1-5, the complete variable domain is EPEVTQTPSHQVTQMGQEVILRCVPISNHLYFYWYRQILGQKVEFLVSFYNNEISEKSEIFDDQFSVERPDGSNFTLKIRSTKLEDSAMYFCASRSGTGGYQPQHFGDGTRLSIL.

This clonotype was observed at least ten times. CDR3 coding DNA: TGTGCCAGCAGAAGCACCATGAACACTGAAGCTTTCTTT. Translated, it gives CASRSTMNTEAFF. V gene TRBV6-2 or TRBV6-3 combines with J gene TRBJ1-1; no definite D call. V gave up 6 bases and J gave up 0 bases, with 8 bases separating them. The CDR3 totals 13 residues. From germline, CDR1 is MNHEY and CDR2 SVGEGT.

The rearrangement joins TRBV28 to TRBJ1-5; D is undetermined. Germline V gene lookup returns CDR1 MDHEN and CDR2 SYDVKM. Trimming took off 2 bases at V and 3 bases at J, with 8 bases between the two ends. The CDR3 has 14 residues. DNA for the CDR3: TGTGCCAGCAGTTTAACCGGATTCAATCAGCCCCAGCATTTT. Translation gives CASSLTGFNQPQHF. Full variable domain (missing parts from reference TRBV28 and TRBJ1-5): DVKVTQSSRYLVKRTGEKVFLECVQDMDHENMFWYRQDPGLGLRLIYFSYDVKMKEKGDIPEGYSVSREKKERFSLILESASTNQTSMYLCASSLTGFNQPQHFGDGTRLSIL.

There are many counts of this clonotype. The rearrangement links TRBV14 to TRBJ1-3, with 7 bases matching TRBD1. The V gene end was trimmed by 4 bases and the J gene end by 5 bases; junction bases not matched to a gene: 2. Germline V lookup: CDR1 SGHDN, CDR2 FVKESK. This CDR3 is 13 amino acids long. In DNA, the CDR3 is TGTGCCAGCAGCCCGGGACAGAGAAACACCATATATTTT. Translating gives CASSPGQRNTIYF.

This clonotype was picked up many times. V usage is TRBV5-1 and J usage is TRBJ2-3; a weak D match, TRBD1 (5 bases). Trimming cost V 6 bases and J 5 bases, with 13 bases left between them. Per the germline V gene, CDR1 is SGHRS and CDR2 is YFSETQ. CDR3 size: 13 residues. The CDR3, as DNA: TGCGCCAGCATGACAGCTCCACGAGATACGCAGTATTTT. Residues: CASMTAPRDTQYF.

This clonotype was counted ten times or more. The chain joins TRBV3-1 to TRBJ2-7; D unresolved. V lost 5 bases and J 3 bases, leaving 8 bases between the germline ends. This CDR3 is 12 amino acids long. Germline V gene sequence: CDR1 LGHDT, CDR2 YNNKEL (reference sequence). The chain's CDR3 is CASSGRYYEQYF. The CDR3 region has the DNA TGTGCCAGCAGCGGACGCTACTACGAGCAGTACTTC.

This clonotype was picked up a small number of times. CDR3 sequence reads: CASSLTTGAGEAFF. In DNA form, the CDR3 reads TGTGCCAGCAGCTTAACGACGGGAGCGGGAGAAGCGTTCTTC. The chain links TRBV7-3 to TRBJ2-1; 8 bases are shared with TRBD2. CDR1 is SGHTA, CDR2 FQGTGA, per germline. This CDR3 contains 14 residues. V dropped 0 bases and J dropped 15; count of bases not matched to a gene: 10.

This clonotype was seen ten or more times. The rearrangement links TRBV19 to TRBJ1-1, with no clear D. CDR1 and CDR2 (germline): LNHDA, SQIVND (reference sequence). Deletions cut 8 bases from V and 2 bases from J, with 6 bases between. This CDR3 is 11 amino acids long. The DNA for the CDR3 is TGTGCCAGTTGGGGAAACACTGAAGCTTTCTTT. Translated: CASWGNTEAFF.

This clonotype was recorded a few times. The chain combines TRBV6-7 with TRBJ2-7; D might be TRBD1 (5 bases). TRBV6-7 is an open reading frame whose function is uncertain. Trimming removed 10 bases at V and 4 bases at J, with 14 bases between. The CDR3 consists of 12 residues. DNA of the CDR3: TGTGCCACCCCAGGGTTTAGGTACGAGCAGTACTTC. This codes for CATPGFRYEQYF.

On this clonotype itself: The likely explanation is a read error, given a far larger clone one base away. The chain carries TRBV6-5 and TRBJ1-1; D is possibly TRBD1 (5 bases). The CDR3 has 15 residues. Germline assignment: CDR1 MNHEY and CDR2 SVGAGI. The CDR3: CASSVEGLPNTEDFF. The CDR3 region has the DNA TGTGCCAGCAGTGTAGAGGGGCTACCGAACACTGAAGATTTCTTT.

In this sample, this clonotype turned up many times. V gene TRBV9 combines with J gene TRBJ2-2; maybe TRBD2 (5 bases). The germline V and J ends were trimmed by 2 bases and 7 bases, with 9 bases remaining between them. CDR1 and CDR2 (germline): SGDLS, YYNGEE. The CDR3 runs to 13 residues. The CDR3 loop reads CASSVDAGGELFF. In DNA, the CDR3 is TGTGCCAGCAGCGTGGACGCGGGCGGGGAGCTGTTTTTT.

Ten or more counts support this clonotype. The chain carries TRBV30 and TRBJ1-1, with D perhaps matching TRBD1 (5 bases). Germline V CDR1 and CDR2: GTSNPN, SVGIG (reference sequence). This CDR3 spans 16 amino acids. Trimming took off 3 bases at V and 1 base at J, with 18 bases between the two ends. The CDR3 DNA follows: TGTGCCTGGAGGTGGCAGGGAAGGCTTCAGAACACTGAAGCTTTCTTT. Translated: CAWRWQGRLQNTEAFF.

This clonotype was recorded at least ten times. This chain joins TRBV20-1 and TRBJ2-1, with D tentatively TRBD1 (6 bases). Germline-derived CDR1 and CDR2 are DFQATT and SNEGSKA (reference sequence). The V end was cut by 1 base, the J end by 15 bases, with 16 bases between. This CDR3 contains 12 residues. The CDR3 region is CSARGGQGGWFF. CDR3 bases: TGCAGTGCTAGAGGGGGGCAGGGTGGTTGGTTCTTC.

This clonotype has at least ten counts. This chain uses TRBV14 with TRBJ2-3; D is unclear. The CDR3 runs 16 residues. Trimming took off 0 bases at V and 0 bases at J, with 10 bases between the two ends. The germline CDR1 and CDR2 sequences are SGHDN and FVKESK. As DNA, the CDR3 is TGTGCCAGCAGCCAAGATCCGGATCCTAGCACAGATACGCAGTATTTT. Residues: CASSQDPDPSTDTQYF.

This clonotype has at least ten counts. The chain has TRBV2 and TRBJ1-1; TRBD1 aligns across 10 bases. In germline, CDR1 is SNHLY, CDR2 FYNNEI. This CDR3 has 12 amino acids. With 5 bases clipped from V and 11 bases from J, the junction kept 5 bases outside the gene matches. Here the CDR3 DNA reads TGTGCCAGCAGTTACGGACAGGGGGACGCTTTCTTT. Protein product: CASSYGQGDAFF. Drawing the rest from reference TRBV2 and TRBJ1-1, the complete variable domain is EPEVTQTPSHQVTQMGQEVILRCVPISNHLYFYWYRQILGQKVEFLVSFYNNEISEKSEIFDDQFSVERPDGSNFTLKIRSTKLEDSAMYFCASSYGQGDAFFGQGTRLTVV.

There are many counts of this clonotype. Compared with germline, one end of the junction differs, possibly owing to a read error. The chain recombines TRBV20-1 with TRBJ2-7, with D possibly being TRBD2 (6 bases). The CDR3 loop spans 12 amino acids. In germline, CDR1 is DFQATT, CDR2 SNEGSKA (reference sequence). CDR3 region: CSARDPGRDLTF. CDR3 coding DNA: TGCAGTGCTAGAGATCCAGGCCGGGACTTAACCTTC.

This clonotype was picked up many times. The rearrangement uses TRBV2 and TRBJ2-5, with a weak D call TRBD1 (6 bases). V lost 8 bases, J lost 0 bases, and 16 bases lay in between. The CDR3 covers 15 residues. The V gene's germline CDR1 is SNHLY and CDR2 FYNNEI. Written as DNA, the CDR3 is TGTGCCAGCCGGAAGCGTCAGGGGAACCAAGAGACCCAGTACTTC. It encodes CASRKRQGNQETQYF.

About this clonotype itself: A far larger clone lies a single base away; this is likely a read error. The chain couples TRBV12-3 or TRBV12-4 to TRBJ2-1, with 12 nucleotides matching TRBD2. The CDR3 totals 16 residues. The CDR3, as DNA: TGTGACAGCAGCCGTAAGACTAGCGGGGGCAACAATGAGCAGTTCTTC. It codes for CDSSRKTSGGNNEQFF.

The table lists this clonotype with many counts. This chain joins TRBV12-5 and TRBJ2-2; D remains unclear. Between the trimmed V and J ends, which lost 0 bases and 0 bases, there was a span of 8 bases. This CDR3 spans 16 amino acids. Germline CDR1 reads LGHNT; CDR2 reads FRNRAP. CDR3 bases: TGTGCTAGTGGTTTGGTAGCAGCATCGAACACCGGGGAGCTGTTTTTT. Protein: CASGLVAASNTGELFF.

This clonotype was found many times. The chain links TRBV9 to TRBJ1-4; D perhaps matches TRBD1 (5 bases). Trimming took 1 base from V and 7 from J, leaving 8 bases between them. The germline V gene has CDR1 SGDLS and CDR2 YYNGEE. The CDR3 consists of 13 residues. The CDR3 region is CASSVQGGEKLFF. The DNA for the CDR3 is TGTGCCAGCAGCGTACAGGGAGGTGAAAAACTGTTTTTT.

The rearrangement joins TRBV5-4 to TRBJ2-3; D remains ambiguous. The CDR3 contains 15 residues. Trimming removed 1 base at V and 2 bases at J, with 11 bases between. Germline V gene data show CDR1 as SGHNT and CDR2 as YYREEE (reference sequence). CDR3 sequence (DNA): TGTGCCAGCAGCTTGAGTCCGGGCCCCACAGATACGCAGTATTTT. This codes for CASSLSPGPTDTQYF. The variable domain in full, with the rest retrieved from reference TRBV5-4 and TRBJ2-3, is ETGVTQSPTHLIKTRGQQVTLRCSSQSGHNTVSWYQQALGQGPQFIFQYYREEENGRGNFPPRFSGLQFPNYSSELNVNALELDDSALYLCASSLSPGPTDTQYFGPGTRLTVL.

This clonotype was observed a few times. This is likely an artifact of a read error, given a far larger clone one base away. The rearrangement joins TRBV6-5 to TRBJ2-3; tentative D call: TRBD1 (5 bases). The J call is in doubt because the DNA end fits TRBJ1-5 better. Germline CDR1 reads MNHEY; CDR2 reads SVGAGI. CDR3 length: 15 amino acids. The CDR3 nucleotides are TGTGCCAGCAGTTATGTCGGGGGTGACGCAGATACGCAGCATTTT. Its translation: CASSYVGGDADTQHF.

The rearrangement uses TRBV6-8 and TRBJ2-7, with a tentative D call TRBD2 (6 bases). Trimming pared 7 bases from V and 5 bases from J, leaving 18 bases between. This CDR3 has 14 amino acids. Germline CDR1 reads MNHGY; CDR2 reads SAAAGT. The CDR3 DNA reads TGTGCCAGCAACCCCAGTGGGGGGAGCAACGAGCAGTACTTC. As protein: CASNPSGGSNEQYF.

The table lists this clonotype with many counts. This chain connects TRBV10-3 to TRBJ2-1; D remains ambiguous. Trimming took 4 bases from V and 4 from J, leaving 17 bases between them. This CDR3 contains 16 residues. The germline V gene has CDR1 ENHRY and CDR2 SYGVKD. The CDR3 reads CAISGPAQALYNEQFF. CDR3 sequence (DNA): TGTGCCATCAGTGGGCCCGCCCAGGCGTTGTACAATGAGCAGTTCTTC.